This T cell receptor (beta chain) was recovered during a study of cytomegalovirus exposure and HLA in healthy donors. General study results and limits: A later analysis found first-cohort TCR clusters tended to co-occur in the 90 to 150 validation repertoires. For cytomegalovirus status, the classifier reportedly gave diagnoses with high specificity and sensitivity. Specificity of three CMV-associated chains for CMV antigens was verified in vitro. Altogether, 160 or so TCR beta chains were recorded as cytomegalovirus-associated.

The V gene lost 6 bases and the J gene lost 0 bases, with 8 bases spanning the gap. The CDR3 extends over 14 amino acids. The germline V gene encodes CDR1 KGHSH and CDR2 LQKENI. About this clone: Its matching antigen is unknown.

The repertoire was sequenced with immunoSEQ multiplex PCR; TCRdb's copy has only in-frame clones and lacks some. The data show 200,000 to 250,000 clones, about 90% seen once. This TCR was recovered from a woman under 30 in good health and CMV-seronegative. The chain carries TRBV18 and TRBJ2-2; D is perhaps TRBD1 (6 bases). Source material: PBMCs. CDR3 sequence (DNA): TGTGCCAGCTCCGGACAGTCGAACACCGGGGAGCTGTTTTTT. It specifies CASSGQSNTGELFF.